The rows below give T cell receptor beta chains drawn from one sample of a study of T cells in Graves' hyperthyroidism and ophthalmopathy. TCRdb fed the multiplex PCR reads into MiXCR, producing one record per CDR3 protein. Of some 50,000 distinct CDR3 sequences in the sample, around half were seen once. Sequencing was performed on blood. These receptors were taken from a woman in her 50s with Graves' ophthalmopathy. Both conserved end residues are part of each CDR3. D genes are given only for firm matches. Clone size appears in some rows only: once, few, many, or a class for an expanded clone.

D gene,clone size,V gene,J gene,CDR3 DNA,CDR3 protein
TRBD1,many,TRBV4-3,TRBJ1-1,TGCGCCAGCAGCCTGACAGGGTACACTGAAGCTTTCTTT,CASSLTGYTEAFF
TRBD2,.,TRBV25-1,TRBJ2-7,TGTGCTAGAGCCCTCCCTAGCGGGTCCTACGAGCAGTACTTC,CARALPSGSYEQYF
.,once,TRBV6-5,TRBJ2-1,TGTGCCAGCTGCATGGTGGGGGCCGTAAATGAGCAGTTCTTC,CASCMVGAVNEQFF
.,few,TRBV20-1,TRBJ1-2,TGCAGTGCTGTAGCGGGCGACACCTTC,CSAVAGDTF
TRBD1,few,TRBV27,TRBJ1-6,TGTGCCAGCAGTACAGGGGGGGGGTCCTATAATTCACCCCTCCACTTT,CASSTGGGSYNSPLHF
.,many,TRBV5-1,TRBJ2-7,TGCGCCAGCAGCTGGGGGACGGCCGACGAGCAGTACTTC,CASSWGTADEQYF
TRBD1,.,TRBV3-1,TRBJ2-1,TGTGCCAGCAGCCAGACAGGGCGTGAGCAGTTCTTC,CASSQTGREQFF
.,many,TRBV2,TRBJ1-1,TGTGCCAGCAAAGCGACAGTAAGCACTGAAGCTTTCTTT,CASKATVSTEAFF
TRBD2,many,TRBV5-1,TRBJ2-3,TGCGCCAGCAGCCCTAACCCAACTAGCGGGAGTTGGCTATACACAGATACGCAGTATTTT,CASSPNPTSGSWLYTDTQYF
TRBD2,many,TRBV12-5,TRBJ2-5,TGTGCTAGTGGTTCGGCGGGAGAAGAGACCCAGTACTTC,CASGSAGEETQYF
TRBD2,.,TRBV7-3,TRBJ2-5,TGTGCCAGCAGCTTAGGCGGGAGGGAGGGAGAGACCCAGTACTTC,CASSLGGREGETQYF
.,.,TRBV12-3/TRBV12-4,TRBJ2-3,TGTGCCAGCAGTTTTTCCCTCGTGGGTCGGGAGTGGCCCAGGGCAGATACGCAGTATTTT,CASSFSLVGREWPRADTQYF
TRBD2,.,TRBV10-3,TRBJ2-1,TGTGCCATCAGTCCCGGGACTAGCGATTTCAATGAGCAGTTCTTC,CAISPGTSDFNEQFF
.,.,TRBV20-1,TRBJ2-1,TGCAGTGCCGTCGACAGGGGTCAGGGTTCGGGAGGTTACAGTGAGCAGTTCTTC,CSAVDRGQGSGGYSEQFF
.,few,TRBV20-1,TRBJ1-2,TGCAGTGCTAACTATGGCTACACCTTC,CSANYGYTF